Listed below are T cell receptor beta chains from one sample, sequenced in a study of a mutant IDH1 vaccine in newly diagnosed glioma. The antigens of these receptors remain unknown. Repertoires were generated with immunoSEQ multiplex PCR, while TCRdb's copy carries only in-frame clones and drops some. The sample has fewer than 35,000 clones; over 50% are singletons. This specimen was PBMCs, taken from a glioma patient whose treatment included an IDH1 peptide vaccine. These receptors were taken from a woman aged 18-35 years with glioma. Each CDR3 is given without its conserved first and last residue.

CDR3 protein: ASSSRSGFQETQY
V gene: TRBV7-9
J gene: TRBJ2-5

CDR3 protein: AISEKIRQSANEKLF
V gene: TRBV10-3
J gene: TRBJ1-4

CDR3 protein: ASSLKGLSYNEQF
V gene: TRBV7-6
J gene: TRBJ2-1

CDR3 protein: ASLLAMNNEQF
V gene: TRBV7-2
J gene: TRBJ2-1

CDR3 protein: ASSPTAGEGYEQY
V gene: TRBV5-4
J gene: TRBJ2-7

CDR3 protein: ASSRFGTDNSPLH
V gene: TRBV7-8
J gene: TRBJ1-6

CDR3 protein: ASSYIPADREKLF
V gene: TRBV6-5
J gene: TRBJ1-4

CDR3 protein: ASSRYPLGRGDQPQH
V gene: TRBV19
J gene: TRBJ1-5

CDR3 protein: ASSPGQGQRSSGANVLT
V gene: TRBV18
J gene: TRBJ2-6

CDR3 protein: ASRSDGNTEAF
V gene: TRBV14
J gene: TRBJ1-1

CDR3 protein: ASSPMGTGTEKLF
V gene: TRBV5-1
J gene: TRBJ1-4

CDR3 protein: ASSSGGAATDTQY
V gene: TRBV5-6
J gene: TRBJ2-3

CDR3 protein: AWSFTGKNTEAF
V gene: TRBV30
J gene: TRBJ1-1

CDR3 protein: ASSQDLAGGYNEQF
V gene: TRBV4-2
J gene: TRBJ2-1

CDR3 protein: ASSESLNPEKLF
V gene: TRBV6-1
J gene: TRBJ1-4

CDR3 protein: ASTLGISYGYT
V gene: TRBV6-5
J gene: TRBJ1-2

CDR3 protein: AWRMTSRAAGYT
V gene: TRBV30
J gene: TRBJ1-2

CDR3 protein: ASSYRAGPEQY
V gene: TRBV6-5
J gene: TRBJ2-7

CDR3 protein: ASSYGRNTEAF
V gene: TRBV27
J gene: TRBJ1-1

CDR3 protein: SVRQGGAGELF
V gene: TRBV29-1
J gene: TRBJ2-2

CDR3 protein: ASRLTGGNTIY
V gene: TRBV19
J gene: TRBJ1-3

CDR3 protein: ASRPGLKYEQY
V gene: TRBV6-5
J gene: NA

CDR3 protein: ASSPGAGLAGSEQF
V gene: TRBV5-6
J gene: TRBJ2-1

CDR3 protein: ASSLGQGAITEAF
V gene: TRBV7-9
J gene: TRBJ1-1